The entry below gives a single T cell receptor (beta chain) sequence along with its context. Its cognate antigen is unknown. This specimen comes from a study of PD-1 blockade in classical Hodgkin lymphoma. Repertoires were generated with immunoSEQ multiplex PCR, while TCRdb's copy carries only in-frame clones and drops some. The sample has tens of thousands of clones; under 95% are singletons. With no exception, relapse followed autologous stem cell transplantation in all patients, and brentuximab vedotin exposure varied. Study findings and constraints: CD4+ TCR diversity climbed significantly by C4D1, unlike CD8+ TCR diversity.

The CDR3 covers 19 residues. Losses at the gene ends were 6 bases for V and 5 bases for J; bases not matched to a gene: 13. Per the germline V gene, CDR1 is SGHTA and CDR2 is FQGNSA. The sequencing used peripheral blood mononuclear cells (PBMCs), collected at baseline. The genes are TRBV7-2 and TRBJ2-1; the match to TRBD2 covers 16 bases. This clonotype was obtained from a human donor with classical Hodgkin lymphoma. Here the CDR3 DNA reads TGTGCCAGCAGAAAGGGACTAGCGGGAGGGCCAGGGTTACACAATGAGCAGTTCTTC. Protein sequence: CASRKGLAGGPGLHNEQFF.